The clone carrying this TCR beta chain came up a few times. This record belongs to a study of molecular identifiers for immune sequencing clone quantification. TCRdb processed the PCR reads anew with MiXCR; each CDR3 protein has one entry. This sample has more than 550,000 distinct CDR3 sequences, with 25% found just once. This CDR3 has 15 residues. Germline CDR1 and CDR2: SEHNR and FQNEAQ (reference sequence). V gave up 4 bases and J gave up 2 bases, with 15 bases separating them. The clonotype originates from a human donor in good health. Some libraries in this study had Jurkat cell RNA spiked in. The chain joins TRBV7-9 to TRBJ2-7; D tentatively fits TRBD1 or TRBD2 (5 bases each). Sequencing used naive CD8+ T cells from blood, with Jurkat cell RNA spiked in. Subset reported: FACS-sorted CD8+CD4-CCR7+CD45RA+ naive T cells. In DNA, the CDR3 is TGTGCCAGCAGCTCGGGAATAGGGGCTCCCTACGAGCAGTACTTC. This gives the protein CASSSGIGAPYEQYF. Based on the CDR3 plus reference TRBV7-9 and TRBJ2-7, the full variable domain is DTGVSQNPRHKITKRGQNVTFRCDPISEHNRLYWYRQTLGQGPEFLTYFQNEAQLEKSRLLSDRFSAERPKGSFSTLEIQRTEQGDSAMYLCASSSGIGAPYEQYFGPGTRLTVT.